Reported below is one T cell receptor beta chain. This record comes from a study of blood T cell repertoires in COVID-19. Background on the study: Samples representing acute and convalescent COVID-19 were sourced from the United States, Italy and Spain. The analysed material was cDNA or gDNA that came from T cells, B-cell-depleted T cells, or PBMCs.

In the original analysis: By means of reference gene primer amplification, nucleated cell counts were estimated. TCRdb keeps only in-frame clones here, not all; method: immunoSEQ multiplex PCR. V, J and clone size reflect that table, while D and trimming were determined from the DNA. The repertoire holds about 50,000 clones, with approximately 85% as singletons. CDR1 and CDR2 (germline): KGHSH, LQKENI. The CDR3 length is 15 residues. V lost 0 bases, J lost 6 bases, and 6 bases stayed unmatched. Sequencing was carried out using peripheral blood. This sequence originates from a woman aged 55-70 years with acute or convalescent COVID-19. The genes are TRBV18 and TRBJ2-5; 8 positions agree with TRBD1. The CDR3 spells CASSPPSGGGKTQYF. DNA for the CDR3: TGTGCCAGCTCACCACCTTCAGGGGGCGGAAAGACCCAGTACTTC.